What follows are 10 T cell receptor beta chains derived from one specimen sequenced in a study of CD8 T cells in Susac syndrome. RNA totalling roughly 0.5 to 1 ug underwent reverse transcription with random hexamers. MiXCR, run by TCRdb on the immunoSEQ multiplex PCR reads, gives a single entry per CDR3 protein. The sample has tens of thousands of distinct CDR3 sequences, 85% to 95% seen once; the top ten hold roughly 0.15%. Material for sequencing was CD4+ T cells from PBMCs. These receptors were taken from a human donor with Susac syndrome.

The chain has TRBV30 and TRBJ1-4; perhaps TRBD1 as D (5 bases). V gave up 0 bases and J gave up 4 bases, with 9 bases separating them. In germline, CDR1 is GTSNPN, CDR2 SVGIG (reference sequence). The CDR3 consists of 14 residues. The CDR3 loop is CAWSVVRGNEKLFF. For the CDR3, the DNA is TGTGCCTGGAGTGTAGTAAGGGGTAATGAAAAACTGTTTTTT.

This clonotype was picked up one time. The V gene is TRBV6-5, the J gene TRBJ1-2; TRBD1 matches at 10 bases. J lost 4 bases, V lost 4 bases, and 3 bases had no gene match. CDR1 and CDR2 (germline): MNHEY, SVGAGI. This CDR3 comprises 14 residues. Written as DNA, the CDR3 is TGTGCCAGCAGTTGGACAGGGGGATTCTATGGCTACACCTTC. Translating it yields CASSWTGGFYGYTF.

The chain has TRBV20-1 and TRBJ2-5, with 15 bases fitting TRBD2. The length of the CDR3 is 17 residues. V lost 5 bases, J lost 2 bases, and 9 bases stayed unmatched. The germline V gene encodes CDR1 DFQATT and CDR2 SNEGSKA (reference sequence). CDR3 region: CSAGGTSGGKEQETQYF. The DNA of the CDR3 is TGCAGTGCTGGTGGGACTAGCGGGGGGAAGGAGCAAGAGACCCAGTACTTC.

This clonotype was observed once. CDR3 coding DNA: TGCGCCAGCAGCTTGGCTGCGGGGGAGAACACCGGGGAGCTGTTTTTT. Amino acid sequence: CASSLAAGENTGELFF. This sequence joins TRBV5-1 and TRBJ2-2, with 7 bases matching TRBD2. The CDR3 loop spans 16 amino acids. V trimming: 0 bases; J trimming: 1 base; junction bases outside the gene matches: 3. Germline V gene data show CDR1 as SGHRS and CDR2 as YFSETQ.

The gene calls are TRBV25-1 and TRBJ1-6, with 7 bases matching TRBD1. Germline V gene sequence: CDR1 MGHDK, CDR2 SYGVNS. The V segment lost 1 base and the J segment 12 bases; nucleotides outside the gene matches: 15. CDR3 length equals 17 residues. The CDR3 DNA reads TGTGCCAGCAGTGAATCCGAGGGGACAGTGCTAGGAGTACCCCTCCACTTT. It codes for CASSESEGTVLGVPLHF. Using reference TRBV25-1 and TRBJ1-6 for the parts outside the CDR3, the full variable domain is EADIYQTPRYLVIGTGKKITLECSQTMGHDKMYWYQQDPGMELHLIHYSYGVNSTEKGDLSSESTVSRIRTEHFPLTLESARPSHTSQYLCASSESEGTVLGVPLHFGNGTRLTVT.

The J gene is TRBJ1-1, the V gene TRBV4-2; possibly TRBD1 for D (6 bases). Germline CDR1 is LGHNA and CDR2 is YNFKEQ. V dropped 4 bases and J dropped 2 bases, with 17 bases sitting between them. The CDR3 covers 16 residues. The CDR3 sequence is CASSPERGRVNTEAFF. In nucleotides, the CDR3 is TGTGCCAGCAGCCCTGAGAGGGGGAGAGTCAACACTGAAGCTTTCTTT.

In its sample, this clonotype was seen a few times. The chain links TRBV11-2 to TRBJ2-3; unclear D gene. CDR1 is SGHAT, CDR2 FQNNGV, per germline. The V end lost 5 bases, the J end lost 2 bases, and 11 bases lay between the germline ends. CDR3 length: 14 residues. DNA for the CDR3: TGTGCCAGCAGCCCGTTATCCTCCACAGATACGCAGTATTTT. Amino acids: CASSPLSSTDTQYF.

CDR3 nucleotide sequence: TGTGCCAGCAGCTGGGGGGGCCCGGGGGTCCAGCCCCAGCATTTT. The encoded protein is CASSWGGPGVQPQHF. This chain connects TRBV27 to TRBJ1-5; tentative D call: TRBD1 (6 bases). This CDR3 is 15 amino acids long. In germline, CDR1 is MNHEY, CDR2 SMNVEV (reference sequence). The V gene lost 6 bases and the J gene lost 7 bases, with 19 bases spanning the gap.

Here the CDR3 reads CASSQDLSGGSYEQYF. The CDR3 nucleotides read TGCGCCAGCAGCCAAGATCTTAGCGGGGGTTCCTACGAGCAGTACTTC. The chain employs TRBV4-3 and TRBJ2-7; 9 bases fit TRBD2. The CDR3 is made up of 16 amino acids. Per the germline V gene, CDR1 is LGHNA and CDR2 is YSLEER. Trimming took 0 bases from V and 1 from J; bases not matched to a gene: 4.

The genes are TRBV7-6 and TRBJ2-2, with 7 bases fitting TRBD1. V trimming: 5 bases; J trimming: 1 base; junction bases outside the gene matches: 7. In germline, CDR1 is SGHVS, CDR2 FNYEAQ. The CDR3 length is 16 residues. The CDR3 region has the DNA TGTGCCAGCAGCAGGGGACAGACAAAGAACACCGGGGAGCTGTTTTTT. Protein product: CASSRGQTKNTGELFF.